The 15 T cell receptor beta chains below were found in one sample sequenced in a study of blood T cell repertoires in COVID-19. Using immunoSEQ multiplex PCR, the repertoire was profiled, and TCRdb retains in-frame clones only, with some absent. The repertoire holds about 190,000 clones, with about four fifths as singletons. Sequencing used peripheral blood. The receptors derive from a woman aged 70-85 years with active or convalescent COVID-19.

The chain employs TRBV7-6 and TRBJ1-2; 8 bases agree with TRBD1. Trimming removed 4 bases from V and 12 bases from J; junction bases left unmatched: 19. Per germline, CDR1 SGHVS and CDR2 FNYEAQ. The length of the CDR3 is 16 residues. CDR3 in DNA: TGTGCCAGCAGCTCTTCCTCCGGGACAGGACCTGGAGAGAACACCTTC. Its protein product is CASSSSSGTGPGENTF.

This sequence joins TRBV23-1 and TRBJ2-7, with 13 bases lining up with TRBD2. TRBV23-1 falls under the ORF class, with uncertain function. There are 17 residues in the CDR3. Here the CDR3 DNA reads TGCGCTTTACTTGGGACTAGCGGGACATCCTCCAGGGACGAGCAGTACTTC. Translating gives CALLGTSGTSSRDEQYF.

J is TRBJ1-1 and V is TRBV3-1 (or the pseudogene TRBV3-2); D unresolved. Germline values: CDR1 LGHDT, CDR2 YNNKEL (reference sequence). There are 15 residues in the CDR3. With 4 bases removed from V and 2 bases from J, the gap between germline ends came to 14 bases. CDR3 region: CASSPDLAINTEAFF. The CDR3 nucleotides are TGTGCCAGCAGCCCCGACTTGGCCATTAACACTGAAGCTTTCTTT.

The rearrangement links TRBV2 to TRBJ1-2, with 9 bases matching TRBD1. Germline lookup yields CDR1 SNHLY and CDR2 FYNNEI. The length of the CDR3 is 13 residues. Unmatched junction bases numbered 5, after V lost 5 bases and J lost 7 bases. CDR3: CASSPGTGFGYTF. DNA of the CDR3: TGTGCCAGCAGTCCGGGGACAGGGTTTGGCTACACCTTC.

The rearrangement joins TRBV5-1 to TRBJ2-7; D call uncertain. Germline CDR1 and CDR2: SGHRS and YFSETQ. This CDR3 spans 12 amino acids. V lost 3 bases, J lost 5 bases, and 9 bases lay in between. CDR3 region: CASSWSSNEQYF. Written as DNA, the CDR3 is TGCGCCAGCAGCTGGTCGAGTAACGAGCAGTACTTC.

The V and J genes are TRBV19 and TRBJ1-4; the match to TRBD1 covers 7 bases. V lost 10 bases and J lost 4; bases outside the gene matches: 9. CDR3 size: 14 residues. Looked up from germline, CDR1 is LNHDA and CDR2 is SQIVND (reference sequence). The CDR3 is CATSRTGVNEKLFF. As DNA, the CDR3 is TGTGCCACCTCTCGGACAGGCGTTAATGAAAAACTGTTTTTT.

The chain has TRBV6-4 and TRBJ1-2; 11 bases map to TRBD1. The CDR3 totals 17 residues. The germline gives CDR1 MRHNA, CDR2 SNTAGT. Unmatched junction bases numbered 12, after V lost 5 bases and J lost 4 bases. CDR3 sequence reads: CASSRTGGASGSYGYTF. CDR3 nucleotides: TGTGCCAGCAGTCGGACAGGGGGCGCGTCGGGGTCCTATGGCTACACCTTC.

The chain employs TRBV15 and TRBJ2-1; D not resolved. Germline loops: CDR1 LNHNV, CDR2 YYDKDF (reference sequence). The CDR3 contains 15 residues. Trimming removed 0 bases at V and 7 bases at J, with 13 bases between. CDR3 DNA sequence: TGTGCCACCAGCAGAGATACTCAAATCGTGAATGAGCAGTTCTTC. Its translation is CATSRDTQIVNEQFF.

This chain links TRBV5-1 with TRBJ2-2; D uncertain. The germline V gene encodes CDR1 SGHRS and CDR2 YFSETQ. The CDR3 spans 14 residues. The ends were cut back, 0 bases at V and 4 bases at J, with 7 bases in the middle. This chain's CDR3 is CASSLAQSTGELFF. The CDR3 nucleotides read TGCGCCAGCAGCTTGGCACAGTCCACCGGGGAGCTGTTTTTT.

Remarks on this clone: The same CDR3 also results from other DNA sequences found in this sample. CDR3 sequence: CASSLAGTEPYEQYF. The CDR3 DNA follows: TGTGCCAGCAGCTTAGCCGGGACAGAGCCCTACGAGCAGTACTTC. The chain combines TRBV11-2 with TRBJ2-7, with 7 bases identical to TRBD1. Per the germline V gene, CDR1 is SGHAT and CDR2 is FQNNGV. With 1 base clipped from V and 2 bases from J, the junction kept 5 bases outside the gene matches. This CDR3 is 15 amino acids long.

This clone was seen a single time. The rearrangement uses TRBV19 and TRBJ2-7; D might be TRBD2 (6 bases). With 6 bases removed from V and 0 bases from J, the gap between germline ends came to 12 bases. This CDR3 is built from 14 residues. Germline V gene lookup returns CDR1 LNHDA and CDR2 SQIVND (reference sequence). The CDR3 DNA reads as TGTGCCAGTAGCACTAGCAGCAACTCCTACGAGCAGTACTTC. Translation: CASSTSSNSYEQYF.

The CDR3 DNA is TGTGCCAGCAGCGTAACAGGGGGCGGAACTGAAGCTTTCTTT. It codes for CASSVTGGGTEAFF. The chain couples TRBV5-4 to TRBJ1-1; TRBD1 matches 9 bases. Germline V gene lookup returns CDR1 SGHNT and CDR2 YYREEE (reference sequence). The trim removed 4 bases at V and 5 bases at J, leaving 6 bases unmatched. The length of the CDR3 is 14 residues.

The chain carries TRBV28 and TRBJ2-1, with 12 bases lining up with TRBD1. The CDR3 totals 17 residues. Germline trimming cut 0 bases from V and 7 bases from J; bases unmatched to any gene: 7. Germline CDR1 and CDR2: MDHEN and SYDVKM. CDR3 sequence: CASSLWGTGGSLNEQFF. In DNA, the CDR3 is TGTGCCAGCAGTTTATGGGGGACAGGGGGCTCTTTAAATGAGCAGTTCTTC. The complete variable domain, with remaining parts taken from reference TRBV28 and TRBJ2-1, reads DVKVTQSSRYLVKRTGEKVFLECVQDMDHENMFWYRQDPGLGLRLIYFSYDVKMKEKGDIPEGYSVSREKKERFSLILESASTNQTSMYLCASSLWGTGGSLNEQFFGPGTRLTVL.

V gene TRBV19 combines with J gene TRBJ2-3; D perhaps matches TRBD1 (6 bases). V lost 8 bases and J lost 2, with 11 bases in between. This CDR3 has 13 residues. The germline V gene has CDR1 LNHDA and CDR2 SQIVND (reference sequence). CDR3 in amino acids: CASRGQHTDTQYF. CDR3 DNA: TGTGCCAGTCGAGGACAGCACACAGATACGCAGTATTTT.

The chain joins TRBV5-6 to TRBJ1-2, with D tentatively TRBD1 (6 bases). Trimming left V 4 bases short and J 4 bases short, with 14 bases between. Germline V gene data show CDR1 as SGHDT and CDR2 as YYEEEE. The CDR3 consists of 14 residues. The CDR3 reads CASSPPTGVYGYTF. The DNA of the CDR3 is TGTGCCAGCAGCCCACCGACAGGCGTCTATGGCTACACCTTC. The whole variable domain, filled in from reference TRBV5-6 and TRBJ1-2, reads DAGVTQSPTHLIKTRGQQVTLRCSPKSGHDTVSWYQQALGQGPQFIFQYYEEEERQRGNFPDRFSGHQFPNYSSELNVNALLLGDSALYLCASSPPTGVYGYTFGSGTRLTVV.